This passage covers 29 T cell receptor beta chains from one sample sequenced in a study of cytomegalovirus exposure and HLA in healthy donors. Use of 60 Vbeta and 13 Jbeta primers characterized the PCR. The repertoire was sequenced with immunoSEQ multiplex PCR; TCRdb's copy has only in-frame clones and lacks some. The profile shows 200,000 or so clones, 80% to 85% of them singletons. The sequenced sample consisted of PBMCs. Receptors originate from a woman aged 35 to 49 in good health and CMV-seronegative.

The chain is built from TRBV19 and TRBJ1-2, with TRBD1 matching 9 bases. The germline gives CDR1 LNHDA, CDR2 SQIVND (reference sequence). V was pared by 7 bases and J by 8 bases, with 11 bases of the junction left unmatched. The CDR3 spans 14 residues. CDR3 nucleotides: TGTGCCAGTACAGTGTGGGACAGGGTCGACGGCTACACCTTC. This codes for CASTVWDRVDGYTF.

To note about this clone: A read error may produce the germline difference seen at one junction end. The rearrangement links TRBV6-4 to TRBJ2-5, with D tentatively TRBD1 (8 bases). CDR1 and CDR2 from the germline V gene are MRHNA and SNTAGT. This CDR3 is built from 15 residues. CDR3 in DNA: TGTGCCAGCAGCAAAGGACAGGGAGGGCAAGAGACCCAGCACTTC. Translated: CASSKGQGGQETQHF.

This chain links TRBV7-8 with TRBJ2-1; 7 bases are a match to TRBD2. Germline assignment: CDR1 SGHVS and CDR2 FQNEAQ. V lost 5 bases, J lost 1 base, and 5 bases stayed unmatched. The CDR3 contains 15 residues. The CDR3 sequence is CASSPTSVSYNEQFF. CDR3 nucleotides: TGTGCCAGCAGCCCTACTAGCGTATCCTACAATGAGCAGTTCTTC. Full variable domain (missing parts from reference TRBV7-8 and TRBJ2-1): GAGVSQSPRYKVAKRGQDVALRCDPISGHVSLFWYQQALGQGPEFLTYFQNEAQLDKSGLPSDRFFAERPEGSVSTLKIQRTQQEDSAVYLCASSPTSVSYNEQFFGPGTRLTVL.

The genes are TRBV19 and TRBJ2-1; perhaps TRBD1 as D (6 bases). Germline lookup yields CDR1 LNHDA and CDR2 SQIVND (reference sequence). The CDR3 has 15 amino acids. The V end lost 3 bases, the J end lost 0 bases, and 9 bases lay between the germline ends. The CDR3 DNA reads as TGTGCCAGTAGTATCGACAGGAGCTCCTACAATGAGCAGTTCTTC. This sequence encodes CASSIDRSSYNEQFF.

DNA of the CDR3: TGTGCCAGCAGCTTAGGGGGCAGGGGCAGGGAAGGATATGGCTACACCTTC. It specifies CASSLGGRGREGYGYTF. V usage is TRBV11-2 and J usage is TRBJ1-2, with a possible D match to TRBD1 (6 bases). Trimming removed 1 base from V and 5 bases from J, with 20 bases in between. This CDR3 spans 17 amino acids. Per germline, CDR1 SGHAT and CDR2 FQNNGV.

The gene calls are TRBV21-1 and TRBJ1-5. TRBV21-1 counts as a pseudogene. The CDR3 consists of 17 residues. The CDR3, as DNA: TGTGCCAGCAGCAAGATTCAACCGGGACTATGGAATCAGCCCCAGCATTTT. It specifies CASSKIQPGLWNQPQHF.

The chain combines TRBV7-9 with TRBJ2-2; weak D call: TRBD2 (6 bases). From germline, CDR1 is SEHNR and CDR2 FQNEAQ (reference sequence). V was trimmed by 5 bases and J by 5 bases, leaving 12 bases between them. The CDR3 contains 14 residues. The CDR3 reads CASSHYRGTGELFF. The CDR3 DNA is TGTGCCAGCAGCCACTATCGGGGGACCGGGGAGCTGTTTTTT. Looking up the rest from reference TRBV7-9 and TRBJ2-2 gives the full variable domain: DTGVSQNPRHKITKRGQNVTFRCDPISEHNRLYWYRQTLGQGPEFLTYFQNEAQLEKSRLLSDRFSAERPKGSFSTLEIQRTEQGDSAMYLCASSHYRGTGELFFGEGSRLTVL.

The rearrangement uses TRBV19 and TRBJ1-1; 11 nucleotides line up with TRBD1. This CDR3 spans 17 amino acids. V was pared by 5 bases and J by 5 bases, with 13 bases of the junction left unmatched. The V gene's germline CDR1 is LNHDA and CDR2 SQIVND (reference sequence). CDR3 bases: TGTGCCAGTAGTGTCCGGGACAGGGGGTATCTGGGAACTGAAGCTTTCTTT. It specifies CASSVRDRGYLGTEAFF.

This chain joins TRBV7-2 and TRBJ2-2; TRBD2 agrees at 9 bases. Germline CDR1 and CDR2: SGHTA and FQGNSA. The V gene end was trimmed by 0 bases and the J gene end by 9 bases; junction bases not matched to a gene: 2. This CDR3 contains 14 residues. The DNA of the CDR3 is TGTGCCAGCAGCTTAGCGCTAGCGGGGAGGGAGCTGTTTTTT. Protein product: CASSLALAGRELFF.

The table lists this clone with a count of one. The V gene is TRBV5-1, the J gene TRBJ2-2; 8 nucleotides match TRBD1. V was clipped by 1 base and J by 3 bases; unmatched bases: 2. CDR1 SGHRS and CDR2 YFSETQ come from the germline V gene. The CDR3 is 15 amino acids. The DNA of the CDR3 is TGCGCCAGCAGCTTGTCACAGGGGGACACCGGGGAGCTGTTTTTT. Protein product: CASSLSQGDTGELFF.

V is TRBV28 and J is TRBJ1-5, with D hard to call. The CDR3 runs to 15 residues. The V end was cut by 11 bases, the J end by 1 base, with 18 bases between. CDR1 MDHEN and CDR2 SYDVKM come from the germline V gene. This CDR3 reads CASLRPRGSNQPQHF. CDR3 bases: TGTGCCTCTCTCCGACCCCGAGGGAGCAATCAGCCCCAGCATTTT.

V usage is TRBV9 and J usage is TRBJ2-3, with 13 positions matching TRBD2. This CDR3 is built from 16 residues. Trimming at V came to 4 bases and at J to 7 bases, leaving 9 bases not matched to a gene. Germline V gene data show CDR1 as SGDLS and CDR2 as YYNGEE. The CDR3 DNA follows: TGTGCCAGCAGCCCCCGGACTAGCGGGAGTCTAAATACGCAGTATTTT. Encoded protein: CASSPRTSGSLNTQYF.

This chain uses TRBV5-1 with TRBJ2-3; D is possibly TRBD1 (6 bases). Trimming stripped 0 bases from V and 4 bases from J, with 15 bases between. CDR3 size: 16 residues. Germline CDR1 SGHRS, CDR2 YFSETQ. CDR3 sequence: CASSLEWGPFADTQYF. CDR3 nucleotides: TGCGCCAGCAGCTTGGAATGGGGGCCATTCGCAGATACGCAGTATTTT.

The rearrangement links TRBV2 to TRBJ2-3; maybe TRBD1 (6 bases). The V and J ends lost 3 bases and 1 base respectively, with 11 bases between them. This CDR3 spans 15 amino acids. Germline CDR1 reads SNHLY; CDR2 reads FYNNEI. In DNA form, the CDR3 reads TGTGCCAGCAGTGACAGGGGCCATCGCACAGATACGCAGTATTTT. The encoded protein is CASSDRGHRTDTQYF.

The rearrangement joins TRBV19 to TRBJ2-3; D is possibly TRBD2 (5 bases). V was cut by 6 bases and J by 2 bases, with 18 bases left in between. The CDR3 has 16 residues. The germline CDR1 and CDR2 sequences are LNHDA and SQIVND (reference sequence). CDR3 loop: CASSDLNGDSTDTQYF. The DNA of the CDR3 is TGTGCCAGTAGCGACCTTAACGGGGATTCCACAGATACGCAGTATTTT.

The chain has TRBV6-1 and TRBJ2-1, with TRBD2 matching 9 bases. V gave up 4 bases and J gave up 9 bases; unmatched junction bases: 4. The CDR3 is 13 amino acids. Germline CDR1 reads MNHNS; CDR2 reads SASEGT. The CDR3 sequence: CASSVIAGVEQFF. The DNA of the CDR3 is TGTGCCAGCAGTGTCATAGCGGGAGTTGAGCAGTTCTTC.

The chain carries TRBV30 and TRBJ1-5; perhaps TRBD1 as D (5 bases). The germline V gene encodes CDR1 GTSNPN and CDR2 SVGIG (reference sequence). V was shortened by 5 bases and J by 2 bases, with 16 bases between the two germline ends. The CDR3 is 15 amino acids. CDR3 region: CAWAARAGGNQPQHF. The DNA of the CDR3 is TGTGCCTGGGCGGCCCGGGCGGGGGGCAATCAGCCCCAGCATTTT.

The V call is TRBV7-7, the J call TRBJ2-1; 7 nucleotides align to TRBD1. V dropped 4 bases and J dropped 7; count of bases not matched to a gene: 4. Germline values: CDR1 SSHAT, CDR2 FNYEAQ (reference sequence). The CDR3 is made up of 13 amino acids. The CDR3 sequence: CASSSGRGNEQFF. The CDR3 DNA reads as TGTGCCAGCAGCTCAGGCAGGGGGAATGAGCAGTTCTTC.

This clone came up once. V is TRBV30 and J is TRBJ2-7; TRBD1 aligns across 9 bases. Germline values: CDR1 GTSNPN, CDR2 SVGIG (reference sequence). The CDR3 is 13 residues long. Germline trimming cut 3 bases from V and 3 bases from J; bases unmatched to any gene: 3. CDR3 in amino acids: CAWSLTGGYEQYF. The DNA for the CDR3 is TGTGCCTGGAGCCTGACAGGGGGCTACGAGCAGTACTTC. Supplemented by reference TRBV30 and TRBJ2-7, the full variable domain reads SQTIHQWPATLVQPVGSPLSLECTVEGTSNPNLYWYRQAAGRGLQLLFYSVGIGQISSEVPQNLSASRPQDRQFILSSKKLLLSDSGFYLCAWSLTGGYEQYFGPGTRLTVT.

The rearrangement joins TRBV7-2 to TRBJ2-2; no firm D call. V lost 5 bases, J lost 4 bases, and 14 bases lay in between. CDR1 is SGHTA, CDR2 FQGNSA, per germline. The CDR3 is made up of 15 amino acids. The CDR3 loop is CASSGNPPPTGELFF. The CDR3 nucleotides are TGTGCCAGCAGCGGCAATCCCCCCCCCACCGGGGAGCTGTTTTTT.

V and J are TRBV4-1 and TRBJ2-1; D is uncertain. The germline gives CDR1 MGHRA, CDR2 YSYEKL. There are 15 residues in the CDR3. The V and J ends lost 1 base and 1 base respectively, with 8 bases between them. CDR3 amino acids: CASSQAGSSYNEQFF. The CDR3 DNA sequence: TGCGCCAGCAGCCAAGCTGGCTCTTCCTACAATGAGCAGTTCTTC.

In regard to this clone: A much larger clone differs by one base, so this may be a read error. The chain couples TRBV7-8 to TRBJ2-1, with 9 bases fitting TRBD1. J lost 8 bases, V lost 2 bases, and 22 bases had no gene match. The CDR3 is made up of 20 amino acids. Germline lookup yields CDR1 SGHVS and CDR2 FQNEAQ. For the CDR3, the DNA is TGTGCCAGCAGCTTATTCGCGGGACAGGGAAGAGACAATTGGTACGATGAGCAGTTCTTC. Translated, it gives CASSLFAGQGRDNWYDEQFF.

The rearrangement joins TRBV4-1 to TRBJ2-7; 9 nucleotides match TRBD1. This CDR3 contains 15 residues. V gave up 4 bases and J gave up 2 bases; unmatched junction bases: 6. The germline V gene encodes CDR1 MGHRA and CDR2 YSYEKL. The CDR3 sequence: CASSPLTGGAYEQYF. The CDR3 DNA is TGCGCCAGCAGCCCCCTGACAGGGGGGGCCTACGAGCAGTACTTC.

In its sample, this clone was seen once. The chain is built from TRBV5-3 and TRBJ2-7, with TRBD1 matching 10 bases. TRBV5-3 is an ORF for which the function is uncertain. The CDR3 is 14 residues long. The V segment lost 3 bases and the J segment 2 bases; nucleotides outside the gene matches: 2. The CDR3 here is CARSSGQGAYEQYF. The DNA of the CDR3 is TGTGCCAGAAGCTCAGGACAGGGGGCCTACGAGCAGTACTTC.

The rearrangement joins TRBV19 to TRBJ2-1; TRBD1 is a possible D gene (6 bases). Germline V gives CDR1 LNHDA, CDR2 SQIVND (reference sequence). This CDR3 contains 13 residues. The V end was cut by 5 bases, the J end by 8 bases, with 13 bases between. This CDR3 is CASSLQGYDEQFF. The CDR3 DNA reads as TGTGCCAGTAGTTTACAGGGATACGATGAGCAGTTCTTC.

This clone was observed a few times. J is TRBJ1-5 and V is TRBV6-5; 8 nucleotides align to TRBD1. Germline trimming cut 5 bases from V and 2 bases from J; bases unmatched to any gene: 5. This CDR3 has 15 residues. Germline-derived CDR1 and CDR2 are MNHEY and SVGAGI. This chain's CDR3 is CASSHRGRGNQPQHF. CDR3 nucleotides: TGTGCCAGCAGTCACAGGGGGAGGGGCAATCAGCCCCAGCATTTT.

The CDR3, as DNA: TGTGCCAGCAGCTATCTCGGGACCTACGAGCAGTACTTC. Amino acid sequence: CASSYLGTYEQYF. This chain uses TRBV5-8 with TRBJ2-7, with D possibly being TRBD2 (5 bases). Trimming removed 3 bases at V and 2 bases at J, with 9 bases between. The CDR3 consists of 13 residues. The germline V gene has CDR1 SGHTS and CDR2 YDEGEE.

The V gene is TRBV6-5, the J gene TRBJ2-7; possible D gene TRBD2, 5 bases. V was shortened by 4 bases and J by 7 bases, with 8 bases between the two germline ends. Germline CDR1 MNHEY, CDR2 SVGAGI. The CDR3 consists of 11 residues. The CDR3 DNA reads TGTGCCAGCAGTTCCCCGGGAGAGCAGTACTTC. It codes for CASSSPGEQYF.

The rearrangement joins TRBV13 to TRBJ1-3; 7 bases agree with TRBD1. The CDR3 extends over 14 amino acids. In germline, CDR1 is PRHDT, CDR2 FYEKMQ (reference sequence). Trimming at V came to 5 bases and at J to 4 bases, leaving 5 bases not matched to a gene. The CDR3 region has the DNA TGTGCCAGCAGCGAACAGGGGCTGGGAAACACCATATATTTT. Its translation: CASSEQGLGNTIYF.